The source of this T cell receptor beta chain is a study of neurological immune-mediated disorders (dated by TCRdb to the late 2010s). Notes on the research overall: Of the roughly 35 multiple sclerosis patients, some 30 had relapsing-remitting MS and 3 had secondary progressive MS. Peripheral blood TCR-beta repertoires from patients with HTLV-I-associated myelopathy (HAM/TSP), patients with multiple sclerosis, and healthy controls were compared in the study using UMI-based sequencing. Of the 60 to 70 subjects in the cohort, about 14 were HAM/TSP patients, roughly 34 were multiple sclerosis patients, and about 20 were healthy controls. The roughly 100 TCR-beta libraries covered PBMC samples along with longitudinal samples, technical triplicates, and paired sorted CD4+ and CD8+ T-cell subsets. General findings and caveats noted by the study authors: Repertoires from 18 of 34 MS patients were grouped by phylogenetic analysis into a cluster of related CDR3 sequences, suggesting a possible repertoire-level signature. Expanded clones from different subjects shared no identical CDR3 amino acid sequences, which suggests that TCR-beta repertoires were private in all groups. The MS cluster showed no association with clinical or MRI features, and the authors stated that larger cohorts are needed. TCR clonal expansion was highest in HAM/TSP patients and lowest in MS patients, with MS patients falling below even healthy controls.

cDNA synthesis used template-switch 5'RACE with a primer carrying a 10-nucleotide random unique molecular identifier tagging each TCR transcript. Every sequencing run covered 15-18 subjects and yielded more than 160 million TCR-beta sequences. Total RNA was extracted with the RNeasy kit. The KAPA Real-time Library Amplification kit was used to amplify TCR-beta VDJ regions with primers targeting the TCR constant region and the 5'RACE anchor. A first PCR added sample indexes and Illumina adaptors, after which a second PCR increased the library yield. The roughly 650 bp TCR product was size-selected on a 2% E-gel SizeSelection system after Ampure bead purification. Before pooling, libraries had their quality checked on a Bioanalyzer, their concentration measured with Qubit, and their quantity determined with the Kapa Library Quantification kit. Libraries were sequenced paired-end 2 x 150 bp on an Illumina HiSeq 2500. To increase sequence diversity, about 25-31% phiX was spiked into each library pool. As for how the authors treated the data: The UMI-based MiGEC pipeline processed quality-filtered reads and removed over 80% of raw TCR sequences during error correction. IMGT germline references were used for alignment of VDJ genes, and clonotypes were defined by a unique CDR3 amino acid sequence together with V-J genes. Clonal expansion, Shannon diversity and CDR3 relatedness were evaluated with VDJtools (CalcPairwiseDistances, ClusterSamples), while phylogenetic trees were built in CLCbio workbench. Clones with at least 8 unique UMIs were defined as expanded, with this threshold being based on coefficient-of-variation modelling across technical triplicates. TCRdb redid the processing of the public reads, applying fastp at Q25 and MiXCR, and retained in-frame beta chains. Each entry merges the rows of one CDR3 protein and shows their most common DNA and genes. What appears here as the V and J calls and clone size reflects TCRdb's work, not the paper's. The sample table contains approximately 90,000 distinct CDR3 sequences; only one count was recorded for around 3.3% of them. The ten largest make up 5% to 6.5% of the sample.

This clonotype was seen repeatedly, ten times or more. Its antigen is still unknown. Per-nucleotide qualities are absent, and no much larger clonotype sits a single base away. The germline V gene encodes CDR1 SGHTA and CDR2 FQGNSA. From the cysteine up to the phenylalanine, the CDR3 has a length of 14 residues. Just CDR3 DNA is preserved here, 42 bases in frame from base 1. The V and J ends are trimmed by 4 bases and 4 bases, leaving 12 bases between them. Libraries from unsorted PBMCs were made from 2 million PBMCs kept in RNAlater at -80 degrees C until RNA extraction. The multiple sclerosis patients were enrolled in a US clinical protocol that evaluated disease progression with magnetic resonance imaging. Peripheral blood was subjected to Ficoll-Hypaque density gradient centrifugation to isolate PBMCs, which were then cryopreserved in liquid nitrogen.

The V and J genes are TRBV7-2 and TRBJ2-3, with the D gene too uncertain to name. The specimen was PBMCs. The TCR sequence derives from a woman in her late teens or twenties with multiple sclerosis. Here is the DNA: TGTGCCAGCAGCTCTTTAGTCCGCGCAGATACGCAGTATTTT. Its protein reads: CASSSLVRADTQYF.